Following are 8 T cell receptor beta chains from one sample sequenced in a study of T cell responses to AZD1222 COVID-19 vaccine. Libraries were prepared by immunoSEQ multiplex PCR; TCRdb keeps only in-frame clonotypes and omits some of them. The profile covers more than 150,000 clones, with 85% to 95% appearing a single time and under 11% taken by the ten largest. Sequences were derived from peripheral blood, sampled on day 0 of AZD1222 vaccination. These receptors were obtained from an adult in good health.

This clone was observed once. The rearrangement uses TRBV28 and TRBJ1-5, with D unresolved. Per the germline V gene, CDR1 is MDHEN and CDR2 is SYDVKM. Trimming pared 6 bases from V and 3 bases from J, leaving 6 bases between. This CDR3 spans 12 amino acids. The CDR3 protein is CASSPYNQPQHF. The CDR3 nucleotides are TGTGCCAGCAGCCCCTACAATCAGCCCCAGCATTTT.

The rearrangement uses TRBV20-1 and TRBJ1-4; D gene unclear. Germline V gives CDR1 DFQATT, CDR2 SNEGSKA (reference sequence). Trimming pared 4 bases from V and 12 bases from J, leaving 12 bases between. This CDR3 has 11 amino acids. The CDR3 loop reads CSAIWGVQLFF. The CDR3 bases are TGCAGTGCTATCTGGGGAGTTCAACTGTTTTTT.

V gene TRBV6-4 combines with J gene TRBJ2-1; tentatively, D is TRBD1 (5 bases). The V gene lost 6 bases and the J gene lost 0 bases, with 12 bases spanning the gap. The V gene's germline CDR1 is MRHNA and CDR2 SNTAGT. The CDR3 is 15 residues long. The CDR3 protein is CASSRDSDSYNEQFF. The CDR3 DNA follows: TGTGCCAGCAGCCGAGACAGTGACTCCTACAATGAGCAGTTCTTC.

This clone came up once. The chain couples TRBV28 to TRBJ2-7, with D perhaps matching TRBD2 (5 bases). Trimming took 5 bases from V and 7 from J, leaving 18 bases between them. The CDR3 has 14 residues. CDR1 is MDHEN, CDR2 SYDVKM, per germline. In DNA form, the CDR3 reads TGTGCCAGCAGTCCCCCAGCTCGGTCGGGGGAGCAGTACGTC. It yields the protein CASSPPARSGEQYV.

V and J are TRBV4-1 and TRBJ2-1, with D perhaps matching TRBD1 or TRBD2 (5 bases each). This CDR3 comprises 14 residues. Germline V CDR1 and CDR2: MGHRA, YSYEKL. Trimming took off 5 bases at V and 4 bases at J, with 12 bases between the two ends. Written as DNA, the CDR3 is TGCGCCAGCAGCGGGGGATCCACTTACAATGAGCAGTTCTTC. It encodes CASSGGSTYNEQFF.

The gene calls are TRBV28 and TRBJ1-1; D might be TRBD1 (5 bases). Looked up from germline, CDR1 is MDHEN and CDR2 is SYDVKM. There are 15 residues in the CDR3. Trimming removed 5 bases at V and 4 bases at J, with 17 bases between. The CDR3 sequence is CASSPIGDPATEAFF. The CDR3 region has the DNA TGTGCCAGCAGTCCTATCGGGGACCCGGCCACTGAAGCTTTCTTT.

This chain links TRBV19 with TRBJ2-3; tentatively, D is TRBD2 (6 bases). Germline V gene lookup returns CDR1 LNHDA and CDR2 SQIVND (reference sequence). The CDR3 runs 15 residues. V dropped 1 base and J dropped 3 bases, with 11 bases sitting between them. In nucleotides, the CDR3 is TGTGCCAGTAGTATAGTCGGGGGATCGACAGATACGCAGTATTTT. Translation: CASSIVGGSTDTQYF.

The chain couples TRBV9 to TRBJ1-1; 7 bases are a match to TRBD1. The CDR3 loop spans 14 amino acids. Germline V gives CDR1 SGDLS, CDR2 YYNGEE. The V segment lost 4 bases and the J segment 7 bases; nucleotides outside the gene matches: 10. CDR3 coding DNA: TGTGCCAGCAGCCCCCGGGACAGACTAAGTGAAGCTTTCTTT. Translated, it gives CASSPRDRLSEAFF.